A selection of T cell receptor beta chains follows, all from one sample in a study of response to subunit inactivated influenza vaccine. MiXCR, run by TCRdb on the RT-PCR reads, gives a single entry per CDR3 protein. The sample lists some 180,000 distinct CDR3 sequences, approximately 9.2% occurring once. The sample in question was non-naive T cells sorted from PBMCs, obtained on the day of vaccination. The receptors shown here come from a man aged 45-65 years who received an inactivated influenza vaccine. Both conserved end residues are part of each CDR3. The D gene is left open where the match is weak. Not all rows give a size; the values are once, few, many and, for expanded clones, a class.

TRBV4-3	many	19	NA	TRBJ2-2	CASSPLNLAGAPNTGELFF	TGCGCCAGCAGCCCCCTTAATCTGGCGGGCGCCCCGAACACCGGGGAGCTGTTTTTT
TRBV7-2	NA	16	TRBD1	TRBJ1-6	CASSLDRGVHNSPLHF	TGTGCCAGCAGCTTGGACAGGGGAGTTCATAATTCACCCCTCCACTTT
TRBV29-1	few	13	NA	TRBJ1-2	CSVVTGRNYGYTF	TGCAGCGTCGTAACGGGACGTAACTATGGCTACACCTTC
TRBV10-2	NA	14	TRBD1	TRBJ1-2	CASSASRGLSGYTF	TGCGCCAGCAGTGCCTCCAGGGGGCTGTCTGGCTACACCTTC
TRBV6-2/TRBV6-3	few	15	NA	TRBJ1-2	CASSYGGQGIYGYTF	TGTGCCAGCAGTTACGGGGGCCAGGGAATCTATGGCTACACCTTC
TRBV20-1	NA	13	NA	TRBJ2-7	CSGKRPYGHEQYF	TGCAGTGGTAAACGCCCCTATGGCCACGAGCAGTACTTC
TRBV10-3	few	15	NA	TRBJ2-2	CAISVSRQITGELFF	TGTGCCATCAGTGTCTCGCGGCAGATCACCGGGGAGCTGTTTTTT
TRBV7-2	many	15	NA	TRBJ2-2	CASSPTRGNTGELFF	TGTGCCAGCAGCCCGACTAGGGGAAACACCGGGGAGCTGTTTTTT
TRBV10-3	NA	14	TRBD1	TRBJ2-3	CAIRTGQEVDTQYF	TGTGCCATCAGGACGGGACAGGAGGTAGATACGCAGTATTTT
TRBV7-9	NA	14	TRBD1	TRBJ1-1	CASSVQGVNTEAFF	TGTGCCAGCAGCGTACAGGGGGTAAACACTGAAGCTTTCTTT
TRBV7-2	few	16	TRBD1	TRBJ1-5	CASSLEWTGEGQPQHF	TGTGCCAGCAGCTTAGAGTGGACAGGGGAGGGCCAGCCCCAGCATTTT
TRBV20-1	few	13	NA	TRBJ1-2	CSAQSGGNHGYTF	TGCAGTGCCCAGTCTGGGGGGAATCACGGCTACACCTTC
TRBV28	NA	14	NA	TRBJ1-1	CASSRLSGVGEAFF	TGTGCCAGCAGTAGGTTGTCGGGGGTTGGTGAAGCTTTCTTT
TRBV7-9	few	15	TRBD1	TRBJ1-4	CASSAVVGGREKLFF	TGTGCCAGCAGCGCGGTGGTAGGGGGCAGGGAAAAACTGTTTTTT
TRBV6-1	many	13	NA	TRBJ1-2	CASSDFRDSGYTF	TGTGCCAGCAGTGACTTCCGAGACTCTGGCTACACCTTC
TRBV4-2	many	14	NA	TRBJ1-5	CASSQSSSNQPQHF	TGTGCCAGCAGCCAGTCGAGCAGCAATCAGCCCCAGCATTTT
TRBV4-3	few	15	NA	TRBJ2-7	CASSQDMRGSYEQYF	TGCGCCAGCAGCCAAGATATGCGGGGTTCCTACGAGCAGTACTTC
TRBV29-1	few	14	TRBD2	TRBJ2-7	CSVELFSGRDEQYF	TGCAGCGTTGAACTATTTAGCGGGAGGGACGAGCAGTACTTC
TRBV27	few	18	NA	TRBJ2-7	CASSLDPPRGLKDYEQYF	TGTGCCAGCAGTTTAGACCCTCCGCGGGGCCTTAAGGACTACGAGCAGTACTTC
TRBV12-3/TRBV12-4	many	16	TRBD2	TRBJ2-5	CASSRTSGGARETQYF	TGTGCCAGCAGCCGGACTAGCGGGGGGGCCAGGGAGACCCAGTACTTC
TRBV10-3	few	13	TRBD2	TRBJ2-5	CAISAGLAETQYF	TGTGCCATCTCAGCGGGACTAGCCGAGACCCAGTACTTC
TRBV7-2	NA	15	TRBD1	TRBJ1-3	CASSTMTGSGNTIYF	TGTGCCAGCAGCACCATGACAGGGTCTGGAAACACCATATATTTT
TRBV20-1	NA	12	NA	TRBJ2-7	CSANSRNYEQYF	TGCAGTGCTAATAGTCGGAACTACGAGCAGTACTTC
TRBV4-1	few	16	TRBD1	TRBJ2-1	CASSPLGQGANNEQFF	TGCGCCAGCAGCCCACTGGGACAGGGGGCGAACAATGAGCAGTTCTTC
TRBV18	NA	14	NA	TRBJ1-6	CASSPRDEDSPLHF	TGTGCCAGCTCACCAAGGGACGAGGATTCACCCCTCCACTTT
TRBV28	NA	20	TRBD1	TRBJ2-1	CASSSPGTGGMARSNNEQFF	TGTGCCAGCAGTTCCCCCGGGACAGGGGGCATGGCGCGCTCAAACAATGAGCAGTTCTTC
TRBV7-2	many	13	NA	TRBJ2-1	CASSFWGENEQFF	TGTGCCAGCAGCTTTTGGGGTGAGAATGAGCAGTTCTTC
TRBV6-6	NA	12	TRBD1	TRBJ1-1	CASGQGVTEAFF	TGTGCCAGCGGACAGGGTGTCACTGAAGCTTTCTTT
TRBV9	few	16	TRBD1	TRBJ2-7	CASSPWTGGGLYEQYF	TGTGCCAGCAGCCCCTGGACAGGGGGCGGACTCTACGAGCAGTACTTC
TRBV25-1	few	16	TRBD2	TRBJ2-3	CASSEWGGTAPDTQYF	TGTGCCAGCAGTGAATGGGGAGGGACTGCCCCTGATACGCAGTATTTT
TRBV6-2/TRBV6-3	few	13	TRBD2	TRBJ2-7	CASTLAGSYEQYF	TGTGCCAGCACCTTAGCGGGTTCCTACGAGCAGTACTTC
TRBV7-2	NA	14	NA	TRBJ2-7	CASSLFSTGSEQYF	TGTGCCAGCAGCTTATTCTCCACAGGGTCCGAGCAGTACTTC
TRBV3-1	NA	17	TRBD1	TRBJ2-5	CASSQRAGTGLMETQYF	TGTGCCAGCAGCCAAAGGGCCGGGACAGGGCTGATGGAGACCCAGTACTTC
TRBV6-2/TRBV6-3	NA	15	TRBD1	TRBJ2-7	CASSHGTGNPYEQYF	TGTGCCAGCAGTCACGGGACAGGGAACCCCTACGAGCAGTACTTC
TRBV10-2	NA	11	NA	TRBJ2-3	CASSEGATQYF	TGCGCCAGCAGTGAGGGTGCTACGCAGTATTTT
TRBV7-6	few	16	NA	TRBJ2-5	CASSSIRDKYQETQYF	TGTGCCAGCAGCTCAATCCGGGACAAGTACCAAGAGACCCAGTACTTC
TRBV25-1	many	16	NA	TRBJ2-4	CASSGSPLRDKNIQYF	TGTGCCAGCAGTGGGTCCCCGTTAAGAGACAAAAACATTCAGTACTTC
TRBV19	few	13	NA	TRBJ2-2	CASSIDRDGELFF	TGTGCCAGTAGTATAGATCGGGACGGGGAGCTGTTTTTT
TRBV18	few	14	NA	TRBJ1-1	CASSPQGLDTEAFF	TGTGCCAGCTCACCCCAGGGTCTTGACACTGAAGCTTTCTTT
TRBV2	few	11	NA	TRBJ2-5	CASTPQETQYF	TGTGCCAGCACCCCCCAAGAGACCCAGTACTTC
TRBV7-8	NA	15	TRBD1	TRBJ1-4	CASSRTGTGGEKLFF	TGTGCCAGCAGCCGTACCGGGACAGGGGGGGAAAAACTGTTTTTT
TRBV9	few	16	NA	TRBJ2-2	CASSVEPRTGSGELFF	TGTGCCAGCAGCGTAGAACCCCGAACAGGGAGCGGGGAGCTGTTTTTT
TRBV20-1	NA	15	NA	TRBJ1-5	CSARDRIGDNQPQHF	TGCAGTGCTAGAGATCGGATTGGGGACAATCAGCCCCAGCATTTT
TRBV28	NA	16	NA	TRBJ2-4	CASSLDQRLAKNIQYF	TGTGCCAGCAGTTTGGACCAGAGATTAGCCAAAAACATTCAGTACTTC